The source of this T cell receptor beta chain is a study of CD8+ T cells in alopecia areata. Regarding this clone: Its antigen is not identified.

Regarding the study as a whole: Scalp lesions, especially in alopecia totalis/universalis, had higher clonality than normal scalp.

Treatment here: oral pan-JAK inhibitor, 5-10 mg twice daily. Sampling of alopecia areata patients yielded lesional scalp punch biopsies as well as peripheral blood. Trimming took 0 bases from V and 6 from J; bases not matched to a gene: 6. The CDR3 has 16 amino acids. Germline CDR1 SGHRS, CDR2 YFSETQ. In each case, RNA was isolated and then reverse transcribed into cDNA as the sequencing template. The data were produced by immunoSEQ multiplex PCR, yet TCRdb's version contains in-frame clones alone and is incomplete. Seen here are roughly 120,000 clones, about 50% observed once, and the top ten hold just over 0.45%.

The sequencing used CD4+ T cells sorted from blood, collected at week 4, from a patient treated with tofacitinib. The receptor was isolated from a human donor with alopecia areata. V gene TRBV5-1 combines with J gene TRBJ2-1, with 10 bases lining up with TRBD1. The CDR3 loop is CASSLEGTGVSNEQFF. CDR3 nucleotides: TGCGCCAGCAGCTTGGAAGGGACAGGGGTCTCCAATGAGCAGTTCTTC.